Sequencing of this TCR beta chain was carried out in a study of CD8+CD57+ T cells in acquired aplastic anemia listed by TCRdb under 2018. For context, the study as a whole: DNA extracted from sorted CD4+ and CD8+ cells had a mean of roughly 3 ug, with a range of about 0.19 to 30 ug. CD8+CD57+ expansion was defined as a frequency above the mean frequency observed in healthy subjects.

As concerns this clonotype: No cognate antigen has been identified for it. No base-level quality is on record; no much larger clone is a single base apart.

Genomic DNA was used as template for profiling of TCR beta VDJ combinations and CDR3 sequences. TCR repertoire sequencing was run on an Illumina HiSeq 2000. The authors' pipeline ran thus. Repertoires were assessed using TRBV/TRBJ rearrangement plots, CDR3 size and DJ length profiles, and Simpson's diversity index. The immunodominant clone was defined as the most abundant DNA sequence in deep sequencing data. CDR3 amino acid sequences were screened for sharing across subjects and compared with published repertoires and the VDJdb database. The public reads were reanalyzed by TCRdb: fastp trimming at Q25, MiXCR alignment, in-frame beta chains only. Identical CDR3 proteins give one entry, which carries the most common genes and DNA. The V and J calls and clone size come from TCRdb's table, not from the authors' own analysis. This sample holds around 500,000 distinct CDR3 sequences; over 25% were observed only once. Less than 1% of the sample goes to the ten largest clones.

Expansion of CD8+CD57+ cells had been shown by flow cytometry in the patients chosen for sequencing. All patients had severe acquired aplastic anemia diagnosed by International Study of Aplastic Anemia and Agranulocytosis and Camitta criteria. No therapy had been received by the patients at the time of blood sampling. TCR repertoires of sorted CD4+ and CD8+ blood T cells from severe aplastic anemia patients and healthy subjects were deep-sequenced in the study. Patients were enrolled under clinicaltrials.gov protocols 00001620, 01623167, 00001397, 00071045, 00081523 and 00961064 in the USA. Ficoll-Paque density gradient centrifugation was used to isolate peripheral blood mononuclear cells. Before DNA extraction, CD4+ and CD8+ T cells were sorted with FACS or magnetic beads. The paper as a whole reports these results and caveats: Twenty-nine CD8+ CDR3 sequences were found in both patients and controls but appeared to be highly expressed in patients and within the immunodominant clones of the patients. Between patients and healthy controls, no significant difference in CD8+ Simpson's diversity was found (P=0.060).

The CDR3 goes from the cysteine to the phenylalanine over 13 residues. CDR3 DNA is the only sequence kept; it has 39 bases, read in frame from the first base. As encoded in the germline V gene (reference sequence), CDR1 is GTSNPN while CDR2 is SVGIG. The germline ends are 13 bases apart after V is trimmed by 0 bases and J by 9 bases. The chain joins TRBV30 to TRBJ2-3; matching of 5 bases hints at TRBD1 as the D gene. The TCR sequence derives from a human donor with aplastic anemia. Sequencing input: sorted CD4+, CD8+, or CD8+CD57+ T cells (not recorded which) from PBMCs. Here is the DNA: TGTGCCTGGAGTGTACTCGGGTCAGGGACGCAGTATTTT. This gives the protein CAWSVLGSGTQYF.